This TCR beta chain is from a study of blood T cell repertoires in COVID-19 (dated by TCRdb to 2019 to 2021). A note on the overall study: Collaborator samples came from the United States, Italy and Spain and covered acute and convalescent phases of COVID-19. Where available, HLA class I and class II types were obtained from metadata supplied by the sample provider rather than from assay-based typing. The repertoires were made available in a free public database intended to serve as a resource for research on the immune response to SARS-CoV-2. The prospective study material was composed of cDNA or gDNA derived from T cells, B-cell-depleted T cells, or PBMCs. Nearly every sample came with metadata listing a de-identified subject ID, COVID-19 status, age in years and sex. The samples were drawn from two sources: the first 160 participants of the ongoing ImmuneRACE study, and about 1,300 subjects contributed by 6 global collaborators. Subjects who had been exposed to COVID-19, were actively infected with it, or had recovered from it provided the deeply sampled blood TCRbeta repertoires that made up the dataset. General findings and caveats noted by the study authors: Clinical and demographic metadata were provided uncurated, with the amount varying by source and participant.

The CDR3 contains 12 residues, cysteine and phenylalanine counted. Only the CDR3 region is kept as DNA, spanning 36 bases read in frame from base 1. The germline V gene encodes CDR1 GTSNPN and CDR2 SVGIG (reference sequence). V gives up 4 bases and J gives up 6 bases, and the segment between their germline ends measures 12 bases. Each collaborating institution followed its own protocols to collect whole blood in K2EDTA tubes. For TCRbeta analysis, collaborator samples were shipped as frozen whole blood, as isolated PBMCs, or as DNA extracted from either sample type. On this clone itself: The specificity of this receptor is unknown. Base-call qualities are not available, and no considerably larger clone is one nucleotide away.

TCRbeta CDR3 regions were amplified from genomic DNA using the immunoSEQ Assay, a bias-controlled multiplex PCR. The paper's data handling went like this. The number of nucleated cells in each sample was estimated from the amplification of reference gene primers within the assay. To quantify the absolute abundance of each unique TCRbeta CDR3 rearrangement, sequence reads were collapsed and filtered. Productive Simpson clonality was computed per sample as the square root of Simpson's diversity index over productive rearrangements. TCRdb retrieved this table from immuneACCESS and kept in-frame rearrangements only. Not all clones are present; in checked studies, unresolved V genes account for under half, and no reason is known for the remainder. Clone size and V and J calls were adopted from that table, with D and trimming inferred from the DNA. This sample holds some 200,000 clones; less than 85% were observed only once. The ten most abundant clones make up approximately 7.2% of the sample.

The sample was peripheral blood. This chain joins TRBV30 to TRBJ1-2; the D gene lacks a confident call. The clonotype comes from a woman in her seventies with acute or convalescent COVID-19. The nucleotide sequence is given as TGTGCCTGGACGCCACAGTGGGATGGCTACACCTTC. The resulting protein is CAWTPQWDGYTF. The entire variable domain, with the stretches around the CDR3 drawn from the reference TRBV30 and TRBJ1-2 proteins, is SQTIHQWPATLVQPVGSPLSLECTVEGTSNPNLYWYRQAAGRGLQLLFYSVGIGQISSEVPQNLSASRPQDRQFILSSKKLLLSDSGFYLCAWTPQWDGYTFGSGTRLTVV.